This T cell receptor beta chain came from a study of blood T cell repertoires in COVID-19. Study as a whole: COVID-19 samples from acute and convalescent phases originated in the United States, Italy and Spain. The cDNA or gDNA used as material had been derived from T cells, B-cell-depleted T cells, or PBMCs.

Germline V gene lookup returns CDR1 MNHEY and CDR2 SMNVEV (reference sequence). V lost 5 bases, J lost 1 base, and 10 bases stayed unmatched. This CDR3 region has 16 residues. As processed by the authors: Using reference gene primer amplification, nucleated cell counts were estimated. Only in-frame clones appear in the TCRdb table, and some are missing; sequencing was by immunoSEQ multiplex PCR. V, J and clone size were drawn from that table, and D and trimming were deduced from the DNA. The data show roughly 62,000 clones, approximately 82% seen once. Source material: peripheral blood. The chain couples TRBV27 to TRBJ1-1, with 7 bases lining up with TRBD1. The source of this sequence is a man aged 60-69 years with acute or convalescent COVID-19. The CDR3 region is CASSPRTGGGNTEAFF. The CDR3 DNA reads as TGTGCCAGCAGTCCACGGACAGGCGGCGGGAACACTGAAGCTTTCTTT.